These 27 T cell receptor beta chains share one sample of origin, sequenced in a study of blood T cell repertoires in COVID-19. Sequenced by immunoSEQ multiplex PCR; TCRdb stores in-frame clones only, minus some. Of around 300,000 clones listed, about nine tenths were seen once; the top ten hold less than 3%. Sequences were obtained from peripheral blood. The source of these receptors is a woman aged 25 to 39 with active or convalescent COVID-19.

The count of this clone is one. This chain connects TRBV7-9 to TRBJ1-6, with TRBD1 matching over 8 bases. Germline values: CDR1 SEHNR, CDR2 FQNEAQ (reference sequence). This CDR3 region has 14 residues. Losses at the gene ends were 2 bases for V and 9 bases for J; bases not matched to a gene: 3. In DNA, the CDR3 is TGTGCCAGCAGCTTATCAGGGGGCAGTTCACCCCTCCACTTT. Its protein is CASSLSGGSSPLHF.

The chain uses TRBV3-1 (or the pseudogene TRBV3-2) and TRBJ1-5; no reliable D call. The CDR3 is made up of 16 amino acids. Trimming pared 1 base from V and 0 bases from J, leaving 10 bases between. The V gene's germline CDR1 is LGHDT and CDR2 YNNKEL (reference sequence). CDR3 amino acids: CASSQGAGNSNQPQHF. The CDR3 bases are TGTGCCAGCAGCCAAGGAGCGGGGAATAGCAATCAGCCCCAGCATTTT.

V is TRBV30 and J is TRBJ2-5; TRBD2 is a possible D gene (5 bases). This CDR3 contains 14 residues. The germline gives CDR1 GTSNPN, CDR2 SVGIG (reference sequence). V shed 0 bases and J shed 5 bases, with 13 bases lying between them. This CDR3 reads CAWSVVGLWETQYF. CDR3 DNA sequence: TGTGCCTGGAGTGTAGTCGGACTGTGGGAGACCCAGTACTTC.

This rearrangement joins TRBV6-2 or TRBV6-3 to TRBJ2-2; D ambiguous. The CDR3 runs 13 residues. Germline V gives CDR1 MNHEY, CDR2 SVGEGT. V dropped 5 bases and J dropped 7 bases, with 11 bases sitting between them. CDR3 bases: TGTGCCAGCAGTCAATCTAGAGGCGGGGAGCTGTTTTTT. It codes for CASSQSRGGELFF.

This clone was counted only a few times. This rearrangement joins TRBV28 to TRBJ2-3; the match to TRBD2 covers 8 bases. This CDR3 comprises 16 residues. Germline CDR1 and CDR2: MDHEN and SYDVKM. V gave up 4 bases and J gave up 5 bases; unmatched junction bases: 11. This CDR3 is CASSSPNRGGKDTQYF. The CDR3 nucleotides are TGTGCCAGCAGTTCCCCCAACCGGGGGGGCAAAGATACGCAGTATTTT.

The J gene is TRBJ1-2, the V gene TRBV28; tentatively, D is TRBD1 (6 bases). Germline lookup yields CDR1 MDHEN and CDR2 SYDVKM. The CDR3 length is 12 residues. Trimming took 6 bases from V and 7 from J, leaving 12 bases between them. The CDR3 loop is CASRQGRGGYTF. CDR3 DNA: TGTGCCAGCAGGCAGGGGCGAGGTGGCTACACCTTC.

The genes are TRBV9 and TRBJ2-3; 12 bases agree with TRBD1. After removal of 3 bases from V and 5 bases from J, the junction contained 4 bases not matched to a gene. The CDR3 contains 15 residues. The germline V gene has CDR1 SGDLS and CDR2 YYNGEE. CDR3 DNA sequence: TGTGCCAGCAGCGCGGGGACAGGGGGCGGAGATACGCAGTATTTT. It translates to CASSAGTGGGDTQYF.

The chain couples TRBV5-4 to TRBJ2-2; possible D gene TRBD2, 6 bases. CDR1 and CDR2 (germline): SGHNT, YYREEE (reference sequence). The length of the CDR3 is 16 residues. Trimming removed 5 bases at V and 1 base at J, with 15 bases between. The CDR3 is CASRGGAGRNTGELFF. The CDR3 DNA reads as TGTGCCAGCAGGGGGGGAGCGGGTCGGAACACCGGGGAGCTGTTTTTT.

The CDR3 DNA reads as TGTGCCAGCAGTTCGACTCAGGGGGCCCCCTTGAACACTGAAGCTTTCTTT. Amino acid sequence: CASSSTQGAPLNTEAFF. The chain recombines TRBV28 with TRBJ1-1, with 8 nucleotides matching TRBD1. The germline V gene encodes CDR1 MDHEN and CDR2 SYDVKM. The CDR3 totals 17 residues. The trim removed 4 bases at V and 0 bases at J, leaving 10 bases unmatched.

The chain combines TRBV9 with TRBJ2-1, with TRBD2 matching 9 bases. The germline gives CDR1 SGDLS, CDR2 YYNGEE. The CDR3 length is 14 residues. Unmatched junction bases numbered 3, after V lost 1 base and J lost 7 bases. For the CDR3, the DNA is TGTGCCAGCAGCGTAAGCGGGGGGCCTAATGAGCAGTTCTTC. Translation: CASSVSGGPNEQFF.

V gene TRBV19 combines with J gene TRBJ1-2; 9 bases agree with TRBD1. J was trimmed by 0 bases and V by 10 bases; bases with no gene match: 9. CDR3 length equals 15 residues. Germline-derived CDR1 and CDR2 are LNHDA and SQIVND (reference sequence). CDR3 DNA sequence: TGTGCCACTTTCGGGACAGGGCTCTCTAACTATGGCTACACCTTC. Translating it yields CATFGTGLSNYGYTF.

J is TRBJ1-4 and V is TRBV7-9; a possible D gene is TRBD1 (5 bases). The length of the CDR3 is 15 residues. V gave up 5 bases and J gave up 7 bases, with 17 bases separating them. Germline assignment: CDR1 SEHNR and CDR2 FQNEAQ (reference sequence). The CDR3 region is CASSIRDSPIEKLFF. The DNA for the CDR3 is TGTGCCAGCAGCATCCGGGACTCCCCAATTGAAAAACTGTTTTTT.

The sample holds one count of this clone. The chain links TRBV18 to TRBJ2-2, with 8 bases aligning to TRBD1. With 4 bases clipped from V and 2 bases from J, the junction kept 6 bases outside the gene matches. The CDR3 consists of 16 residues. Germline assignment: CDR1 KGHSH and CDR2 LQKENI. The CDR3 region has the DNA TGTGCCAGCTCACAATCCCAGGGGGCTAACACCGGGGAGCTGTTTTTT. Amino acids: CASSQSQGANTGELFF.

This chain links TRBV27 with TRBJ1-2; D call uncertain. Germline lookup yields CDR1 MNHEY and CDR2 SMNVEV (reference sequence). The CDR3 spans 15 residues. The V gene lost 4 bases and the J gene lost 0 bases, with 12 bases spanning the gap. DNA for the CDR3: TGTGCCAGCAGTTCAGTAGGAGATACTAACTATGGCTACACCTTC. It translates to CASSSVGDTNYGYTF.

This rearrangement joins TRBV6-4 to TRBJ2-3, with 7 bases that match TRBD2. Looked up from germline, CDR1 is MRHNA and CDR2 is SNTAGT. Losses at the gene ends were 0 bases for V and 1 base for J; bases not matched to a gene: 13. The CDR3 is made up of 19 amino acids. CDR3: CASSDSGPRAGECTDTQYF. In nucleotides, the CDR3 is TGTGCCAGCAGTGACTCGGGTCCTCGGGCGGGGGAATGCACAGATACGCAGTATTTT.

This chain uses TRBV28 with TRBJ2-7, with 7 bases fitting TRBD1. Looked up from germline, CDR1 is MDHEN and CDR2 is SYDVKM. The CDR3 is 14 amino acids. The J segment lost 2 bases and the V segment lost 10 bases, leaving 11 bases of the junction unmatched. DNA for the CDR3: TGTGCCAACCCAACGGGACAGCAAACCTACGAGCAGTACTTC. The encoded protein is CANPTGQQTYEQYF. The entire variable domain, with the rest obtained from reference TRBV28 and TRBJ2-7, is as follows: DVKVTQSSRYLVKRTGEKVFLECVQDMDHENMFWYRQDPGLGLRLIYFSYDVKMKEKGDIPEGYSVSREKKERFSLILESASTNQTSMYLCANPTGQQTYEQYFGPGTRLTVT.

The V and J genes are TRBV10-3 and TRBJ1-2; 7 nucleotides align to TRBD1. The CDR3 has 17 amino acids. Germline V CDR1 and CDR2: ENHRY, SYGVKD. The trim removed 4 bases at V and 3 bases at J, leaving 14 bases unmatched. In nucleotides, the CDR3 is TGTGCCATCAGTGCATCCACTCCCGACAGGGCTCACTATGGCTACACCTTC. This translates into CAISASTPDRAHYGYTF.

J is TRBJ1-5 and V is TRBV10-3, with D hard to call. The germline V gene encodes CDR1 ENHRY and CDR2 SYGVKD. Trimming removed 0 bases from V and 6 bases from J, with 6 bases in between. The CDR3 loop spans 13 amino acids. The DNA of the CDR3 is TGTGCCATCAGTGAGTCAAGGAGTCAGCCCCAGCATTTT. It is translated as CAISESRSQPQHF.

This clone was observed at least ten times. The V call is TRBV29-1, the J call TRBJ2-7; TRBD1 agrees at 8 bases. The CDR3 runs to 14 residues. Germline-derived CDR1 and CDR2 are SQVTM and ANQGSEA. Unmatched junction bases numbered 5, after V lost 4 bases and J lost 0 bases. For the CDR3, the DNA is TGCAGCGTTGCTAGGACAGGGAGCTCCTACGAGCAGTACTTC. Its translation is CSVARTGSSYEQYF.

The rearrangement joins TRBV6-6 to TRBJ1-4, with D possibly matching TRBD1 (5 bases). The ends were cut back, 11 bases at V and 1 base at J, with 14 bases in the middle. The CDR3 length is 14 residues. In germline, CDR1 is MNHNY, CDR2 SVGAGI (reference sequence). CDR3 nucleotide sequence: TGTGCCGCAAAGCAGGGTGTAACTAATGAAAAACTGTTTTTT. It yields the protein CAAKQGVTNEKLFF.

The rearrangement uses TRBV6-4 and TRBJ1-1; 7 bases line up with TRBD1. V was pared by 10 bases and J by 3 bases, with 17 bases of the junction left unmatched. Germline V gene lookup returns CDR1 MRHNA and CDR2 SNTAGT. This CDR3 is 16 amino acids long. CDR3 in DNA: TGTGCCAAAAGTCGGTGTAAAGGGGGCGTAGACACTGAAGCTTTCTTT. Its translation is CAKSRCKGGVDTEAFF.

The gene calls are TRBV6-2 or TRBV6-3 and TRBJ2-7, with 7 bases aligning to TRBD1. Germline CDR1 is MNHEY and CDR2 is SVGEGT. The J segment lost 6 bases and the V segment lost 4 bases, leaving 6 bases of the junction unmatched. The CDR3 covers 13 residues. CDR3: CASSSTGAREQYF. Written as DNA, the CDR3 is TGTGCCAGCAGTTCAACAGGGGCGCGCGAGCAGTACTTC.

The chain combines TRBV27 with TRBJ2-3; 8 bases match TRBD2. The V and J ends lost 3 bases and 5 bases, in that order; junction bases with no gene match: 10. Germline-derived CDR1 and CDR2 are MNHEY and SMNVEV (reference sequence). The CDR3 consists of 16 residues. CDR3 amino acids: CASSFQRGRARDTQYF. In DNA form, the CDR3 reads TGTGCCAGCAGTTTCCAGCGGGGGCGAGCGAGAGATACGCAGTATTTT.

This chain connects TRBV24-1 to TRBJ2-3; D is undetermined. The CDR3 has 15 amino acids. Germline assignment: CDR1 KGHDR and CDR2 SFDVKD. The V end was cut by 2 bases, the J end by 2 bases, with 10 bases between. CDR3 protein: CATSDSQTHTDTQYF. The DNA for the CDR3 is TGTGCCACCAGTGATTCCCAAACACACACAGATACGCAGTATTTT.

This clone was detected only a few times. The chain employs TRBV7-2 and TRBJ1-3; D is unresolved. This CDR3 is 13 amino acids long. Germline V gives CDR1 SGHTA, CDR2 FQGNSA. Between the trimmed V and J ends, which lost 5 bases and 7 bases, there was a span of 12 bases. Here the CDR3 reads CASSRVRGNTIYF. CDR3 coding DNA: TGTGCCAGCAGCCGGGTCAGAGGGAACACCATATATTTT.

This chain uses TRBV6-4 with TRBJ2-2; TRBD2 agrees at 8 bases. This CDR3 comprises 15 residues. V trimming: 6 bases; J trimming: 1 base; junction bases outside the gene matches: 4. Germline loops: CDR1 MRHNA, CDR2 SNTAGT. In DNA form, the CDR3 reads TGTGCCAGCAGGGCGGGGGGATTGAACACCGGGGAGCTGTTTTTT. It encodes CASRAGGLNTGELFF.

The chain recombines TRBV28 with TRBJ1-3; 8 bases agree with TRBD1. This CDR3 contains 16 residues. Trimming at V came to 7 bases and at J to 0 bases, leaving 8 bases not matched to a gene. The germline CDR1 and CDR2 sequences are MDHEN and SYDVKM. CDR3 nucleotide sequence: TGTGCCAGCACCATGACAGGGGTTCTCTCTGGAAACACCATATATTTT. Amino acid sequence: CASTMTGVLSGNTIYF.